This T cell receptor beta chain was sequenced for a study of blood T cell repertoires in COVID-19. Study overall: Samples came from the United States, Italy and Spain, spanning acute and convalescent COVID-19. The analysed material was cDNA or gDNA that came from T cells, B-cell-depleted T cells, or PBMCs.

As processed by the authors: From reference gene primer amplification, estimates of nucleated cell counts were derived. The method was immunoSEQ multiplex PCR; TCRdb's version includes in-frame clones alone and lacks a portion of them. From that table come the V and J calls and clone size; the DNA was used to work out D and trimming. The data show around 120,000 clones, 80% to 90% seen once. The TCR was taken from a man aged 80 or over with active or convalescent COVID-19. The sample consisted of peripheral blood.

CDR3 protein: CASSTRGQGYTEAFF. The CDR3 DNA sequence: TGTGCCAGCAGCACCCGAGGACAGGGATACACTGAAGCTTTCTTT. V and J are TRBV7-3 and TRBJ1-1; the match to TRBD1 covers 8 bases. With 5 bases clipped from V and 3 bases from J, the junction kept 8 bases outside the gene matches. Germline V lookup: CDR1 SGHTA, CDR2 FQGTGA. This CDR3 has 15 residues.